The 14 T cell receptor beta chains presented below share a single source sample, sequenced in a study of PD-1 blockade in classical Hodgkin lymphoma. Sample time point: cycle 4 day 1 (C4D1), after about 6 weeks of nivolumab. Autologous stem cell transplantation was followed by relapse in every patient, and brentuximab vedotin exposure varied. Magnetic negative selection was used to purify CD4+ T cells from PBMCs that had been thawed. Using immunoSEQ multiplex PCR, the repertoire was profiled, and TCRdb retains in-frame clones only, with some absent. The sample has more than 25,000 clones; approximately 85% are singletons. Material: CD4+ T cells from blood, obtained before the fourth cycle of nivolumab. All receptors derive from a human donor with classical Hodgkin lymphoma.

This chain joins TRBV18 and TRBJ1-5; possible D gene TRBD1, 5 bases. The V and J ends lost 5 bases and 6 bases respectively, with 17 bases between them. The CDR3 runs to 15 residues. CDR1 is KGHSH and CDR2 is LQKENI in the germline V gene. CDR3 nucleotides: TGTGCCAGCTCAATGGACCACGGGGGATCTCAGCCCCAGCATTTT. Its translation: CASSMDHGGSQPQHF.

V and J are TRBV5-1 and TRBJ1-4; TRBD1 agrees at 8 bases. The V gene end was trimmed by 5 bases and the J gene end by 7 bases; junction bases not matched to a gene: 7. Germline V gene lookup returns CDR1 SGHRS and CDR2 YFSETQ. The CDR3 totals 14 residues. The CDR3 DNA follows: TGCGCCAGCAGGACCACAGGGGGGCTTGAAAAACTGTTTTTT. It codes for CASRTTGGLEKLFF.

The V and J genes are TRBV28 and TRBJ2-7, with D possibly being TRBD2 (6 bases). The CDR3 is made up of 13 amino acids. Germline V gene data show CDR1 as MDHEN and CDR2 as SYDVKM. Trimming left V 6 bases short and J 6 bases short, with 15 bases between. CDR3 residues: CASSGSVRGEQYF. The CDR3, as DNA: TGTGCCAGCAGCGGGAGCGTGAGAGGCGAGCAGTACTTC. Looking up the rest from reference TRBV28 and TRBJ2-7 gives the full variable domain: DVKVTQSSRYLVKRTGEKVFLECVQDMDHENMFWYRQDPGLGLRLIYFSYDVKMKEKGDIPEGYSVSREKKERFSLILESASTNQTSMYLCASSGSVRGEQYFGPGTRLTVT.

This chain joins TRBV28 and TRBJ2-2, with D uncertain. The CDR3 is made up of 13 amino acids. Germline assignment: CDR1 MDHEN and CDR2 SYDVKM. V was pared by 5 bases and J by 6 bases, with 10 bases between. The CDR3 here is CASSQGWAGELFF. As DNA, the CDR3 is TGTGCCAGCAGTCAAGGTTGGGCCGGGGAGCTGTTTTTT. The full variable domain, with the rest looked up from reference TRBV28 and TRBJ2-2, is DVKVTQSSRYLVKRTGEKVFLECVQDMDHENMFWYRQDPGLGLRLIYFSYDVKMKEKGDIPEGYSVSREKKERFSLILESASTNQTSMYLCASSQGWAGELFFGEGSRLTVL.

This rearrangement joins TRBV16 to TRBJ2-7; D ambiguous. With 3 bases removed from V and 7 bases from J, the gap between germline ends came to 13 bases. This CDR3 spans 13 amino acids. The germline CDR1 and CDR2 sequences are KGHSY and FQNENV. The CDR3 sequence is CASSQAILGEQYF. In DNA form, the CDR3 reads TGTGCCAGCAGCCAGGCAATCCTGGGGGAGCAGTACTTC.

The chain recombines TRBV11-1 with TRBJ2-3; D gene ambiguous. V was clipped by 3 bases and J by 2 bases, with 15 bases between them. Germline V CDR1 and CDR2: SGHAT, FQDESV (reference sequence). This CDR3 contains 16 residues. The CDR3 nucleotides read TGTGCCAGCAGCTTCATTCTAGGCAGCCCCACAGATACGCAGTATTTT. Its protein product is CASSFILGSPTDTQYF.

This chain connects TRBV18 to TRBJ2-5; no firm D call. The CDR3 sequence is 12 residues long. Germline V gene data show CDR1 as KGHSH and CDR2 as LQKENI. Trimming took 2 bases from V and 5 from J, leaving 6 bases between them. The DNA of the CDR3 is TGTGCCAGCTCACCATTCGGGGAGACCCAGTACTTC. It codes for CASSPFGETQYF.

The V gene is TRBV19, the J gene TRBJ1-5; 9 nucleotides align to TRBD1. There are 15 residues in the CDR3. V dropped 5 bases and J dropped 2; count of bases not matched to a gene: 4. Germline values: CDR1 LNHDA, CDR2 SQIVND (reference sequence). CDR3 loop: CASSGGDRGNQPQHF. In nucleotides, the CDR3 is TGTGCCAGTAGTGGAGGGGACAGGGGCAATCAGCCCCAGCATTTT. Full variable domain (missing parts from reference TRBV19 and TRBJ1-5): DGGITQSPKYLFRKEGQNVTLSCEQNLNHDAMYWYRQDPGQGLRLIYYSQIVNDFQKGDIAEGYSVSREKKESFPLTVTSAQKNPTAFYLCASSGGDRGNQPQHFGDGTRLSIL.

This clone was seen once. J is TRBJ2-2 and V is TRBV6-1; D gene unclear. The CDR3 contains 13 residues. The V gene's germline CDR1 is MNHNS and CDR2 SASEGT. The V and J ends lost 5 bases and 0 bases respectively, with 4 bases between them. CDR3 in DNA: TGTGCCAGCAGTTGGTCGAACACCGGGGAGCTGTTTTTT. It yields the protein CASSWSNTGELFF.

V and J are TRBV18 and TRBJ2-4; TRBD2 aligns across 8 bases. Germline V lookup: CDR1 KGHSH, CDR2 LQKENI. V gave up 5 bases and J gave up 1 base; unmatched junction bases: 16. CDR3 length: 19 residues. CDR3 sequence: CASSSLPAVRGVAKNIQYF. The CDR3 nucleotides read TGTGCCAGCTCATCTCTACCCGCGGTGCGGGGGGTCGCCAAAAACATTCAGTACTTC.

V is TRBV4-2 and J is TRBJ2-5, with D perhaps matching TRBD2 (5 bases). The CDR3 totals 16 residues. Trimming removed 1 base from V and 0 bases from J, with 12 bases in between. Per the germline V gene, CDR1 is LGHNA and CDR2 is YNFKEQ. The CDR3 here is CASSQGVEGNQETQYF. In nucleotides, the CDR3 is TGTGCCAGCAGCCAAGGCGTAGAGGGAAACCAAGAGACCCAGTACTTC.

J is TRBJ2-1 and V is TRBV6-5; TRBD1 agrees at 8 bases. V shed 9 bases and J 6 bases; nucleotides not matched to a gene: 10. CDR1 is MNHEY, CDR2 SVGAGI, per germline. This CDR3 comprises 14 residues. This chain's CDR3 is CASRRDRGINEQFF. The CDR3 coding sequence is TGTGCCAGTCGGAGAGACAGGGGCATCAATGAGCAGTTCTTC.

The V call is TRBV7-9, the J call TRBJ1-1, with D tentatively TRBD1 (5 bases). V lost 5 bases and J lost 8, with 21 bases in between. CDR3 length: 15 amino acids. Germline loops: CDR1 SEHNR, CDR2 FQNEAQ (reference sequence). CDR3 protein: CASSPGRVWGTEAFF. The CDR3, as DNA: TGTGCCAGCAGCCCGGGACGAGTGTGGGGAACGGAAGCTTTCTTT.

This chain uses TRBV2 with TRBJ2-1, with 7 bases fitting TRBD1. V shed 7 bases and J 7 bases; nucleotides not matched to a gene: 10. Germline V gene sequence: CDR1 SNHLY, CDR2 FYNNEI. This CDR3 has 14 amino acids. The CDR3 sequence: CASMQGTAANEQFF. In DNA form, the CDR3 reads TGTGCCAGCATGCAGGGGACAGCAGCTAATGAGCAGTTCTTC.